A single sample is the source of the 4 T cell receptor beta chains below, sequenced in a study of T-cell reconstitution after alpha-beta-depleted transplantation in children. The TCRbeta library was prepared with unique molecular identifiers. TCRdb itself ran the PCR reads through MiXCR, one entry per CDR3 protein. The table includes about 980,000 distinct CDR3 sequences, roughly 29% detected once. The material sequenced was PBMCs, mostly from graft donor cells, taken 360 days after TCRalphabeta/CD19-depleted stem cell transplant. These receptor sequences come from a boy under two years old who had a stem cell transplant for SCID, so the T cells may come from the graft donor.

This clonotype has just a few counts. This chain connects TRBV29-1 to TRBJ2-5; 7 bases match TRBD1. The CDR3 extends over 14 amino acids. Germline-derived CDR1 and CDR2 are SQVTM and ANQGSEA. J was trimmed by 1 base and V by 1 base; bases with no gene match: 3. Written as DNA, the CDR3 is TGCAGCGTTGAAGTAGGGACAGCCCAAGAGACCCAGTACTTC. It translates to CSVEVGTAQETQYF.

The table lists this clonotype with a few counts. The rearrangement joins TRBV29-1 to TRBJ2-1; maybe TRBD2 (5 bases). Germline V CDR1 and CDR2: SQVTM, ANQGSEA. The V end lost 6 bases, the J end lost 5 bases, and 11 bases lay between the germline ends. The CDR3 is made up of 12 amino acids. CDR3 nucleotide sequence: TGCAGCGTGAGGTGGGGAGACAATGAGCAGTTCTTC. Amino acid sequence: CSVRWGDNEQFF.

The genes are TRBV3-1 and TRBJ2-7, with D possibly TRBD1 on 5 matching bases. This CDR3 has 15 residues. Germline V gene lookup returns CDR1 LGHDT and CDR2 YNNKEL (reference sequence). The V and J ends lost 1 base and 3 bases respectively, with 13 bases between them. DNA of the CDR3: TGTGCCAGCAGCCAAGCCCCCATCGACAGCTACGAGCAGTACTTC. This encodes CASSQAPIDSYEQYF.

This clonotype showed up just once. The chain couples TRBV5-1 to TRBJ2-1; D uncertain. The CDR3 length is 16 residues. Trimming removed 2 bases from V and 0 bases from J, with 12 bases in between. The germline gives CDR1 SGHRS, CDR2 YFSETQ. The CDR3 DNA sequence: TGCGCCAGCAGCTTTTGGTCAGTTGGCTCCTACAATGAGCAGTTCTTC. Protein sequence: CASSFWSVGSYNEQFF. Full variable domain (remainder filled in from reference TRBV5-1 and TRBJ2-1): KAGVTQTPRYLIKTRGQQVTLSCSPISGHRSVSWYQQTPGQGLQFLFEYFSETQRNKGNFPGRFSGRQFSNSRSEMNVSTLELGDSALYLCASSFWSVGSYNEQFFGPGTRLTVL.